This T cell receptor (beta chain) came from a study of T-cell reconstitution after alpha-beta-depleted transplantation in children. A library of TCRbeta sequences, prepared with unique molecular identifiers, was generated. Using its own MiXCR run on the PCR reads, TCRdb lists one record per CDR3 protein. This sample has fewer than 400,000 distinct CDR3 sequences, with around 21% found just once. Many counts were recorded for this clonotype. Germline CDR1 and CDR2: DFQATT and SNEGSKA (reference sequence). The CDR3 length is 16 residues. Unmatched junction bases numbered 17, after V lost 6 bases and J lost 8 bases.

This chain joins TRBV20-1 and TRBJ2-1, with 9 bases fitting TRBD1. The source of this sequence is a human donor who donated a stem cell graft to a child with acute myeloid leukemia. Sequenced material: PBMCs from the stem cell graft donor, taken from the stem cell graft. The CDR3, as DNA: TGCAGTGCCGGCAGGCCCCGGACAGGGGTGGTTGATGAGCAGTTCTTC. Encoded protein: CSAGRPRTGVVDEQFF.